Listed below are T cell receptor beta chains from one sample, sequenced in a study of CD8 T cells in ankylosing spondylitis. In TCRdb, the 5' RACE reads were re-called with MiXCR into one record per CDR3 protein. The table lists under 850,000 distinct CDR3 sequences, around a fifth of them singletons. Sequencing was carried out using blood, either unsorted or a sorted T cell fraction (not recorded which). The receptors originated from a male donor with ankylosing spondylitis. CDR3s include the opening cysteine and the closing phenylalanine or tryptophan. Each record gives: D gene, V gene, J gene, clone size, CDR3 DNA, CDR3 protein. A D gene is named only where the DNA matches it firmly. Clone size is shown for a subset of rows, as once, few, many or a class of expanded clone.

NA	TRBV5-6	TRBJ2-2	NA	TGTGCCAGCAGCCCTCTTACAGGCACCGGGGAGCTGTTTTTT	CASSPLTGTGELFF
NA	TRBV20-1	TRBJ1-1	few	TGCAGTGCTAGTGATAAGAACAGGGCTACCACTGAAGCTTTCTTT	CSASDKNRATTEAFF
NA	TRBV5-1	TRBJ2-4	many	TGCGCCAGCAGCTTGGTTACGGGGACCGGGAAGTTTGTCAAAAACATTCAGTACTTC	CASSLVTGTGKFVKNIQYF
NA	TRBV25-1	TRBJ1-1	few	TGTGCCAGCAGCCCATTCGCAGGGTCCCAGGGCACTGAAGCTTTCTTT	CASSPFAGSQGTEAFF
NA	TRBV7-9	TRBJ1-5	few	TGTGCCAGCAGCCACTCGGGGGGGACTCAGCCCCAGCATTTT	CASSHSGGTQPQHF
TRBD1	TRBV5-1	TRBJ2-7	NA	TGCGCCAGCAGCTTAAACCGGGACAGGGGAGTCTACGAGCAGTACTTC	CASSLNRDRGVYEQYF
NA	TRBV20-1	TRBJ1-4	NA	TGCAGTGCTACTGCCAGAAGGGGAAATGAGGAAAAACTGTTTTTT	CSATARRGNEEKLFF
TRBD2	TRBV12-3/TRBV12-4	TRBJ2-3	few	TGTGCCAGCAGTTACGGGGGACTAGCGGCTCTCGATACGCAGTATTTT	CASSYGGLAALDTQYF
NA	TRBV10-3	TRBJ2-3	NA	TGTGCCATCAGTGGTGGGCACCACTTACCAGATACGCAGTATTTT	CAISGGHHLPDTQYF
TRBD1	TRBV9	TRBJ1-5	few	TGTGCCAGCAGCCCGACAGGGGGTGTGGGTCAGCCCCAGCATTTT	CASSPTGGVGQPQHF
NA	TRBV29-1	TRBJ2-3	few	TGCAGCGTTGGTCGGGACGGCACAGATACGCAGTATTTT	CSVGRDGTDTQYF
NA	TRBV7-9	TRBJ2-1	NA	TGTGCCAGCAGCTTAGCGTACGGGGGTTCCAATGAGCAGTTCTTC	CASSLAYGGSNEQFF
NA	TRBV2	TRBJ2-7	few	TGTGCCAGCAGTGACAAGGTTAGAACCTCCTACGAGCAGTACTTC	CASSDKVRTSYEQYF
NA	TRBV27	TRBJ2-5	NA	TGTGCCAGCAGTTTCGGGCAGTTCCAAGAGACCCAGTACTTC	CASSFGQFQETQYF
NA	TRBV18	TRBJ2-3	few	TGTGCCAGCTCACCACAAGCTAGCACAGATACGCAGTATTTT	CASSPQASTDTQYF
TRBD1	TRBV5-1	TRBJ2-1	few	TGCGCCAGCAGCTGGGACAGGGCACTATACAATGAGCAGTTCTTC	CASSWDRALYNEQFF
NA	TRBV4-3	TRBJ2-7	few	TGCGCCAGCAGCCAAGAGTCACGGAGCACGGTCTACGAGCAGTACTTC	CASSQESRSTVYEQYF
NA	TRBV12-3/TRBV12-4	TRBJ2-7	NA	TGTGCCAGCAGTTTGGATAGGTTAGCCTACGAGCAGTACTTC	CASSLDRLAYEQYF
TRBD2	TRBV7-9	TRBJ2-3	NA	TGTGCCAGCAGCCCCGGGACTAGCGGGGGCCCCACAGATACGCAGTATTTT	CASSPGTSGGPTDTQYF
TRBD1	TRBV6-4	TRBJ2-3	NA	TGTGCCAGCAGTGACGGGACAGGGGGCACAGATACGCAGTATTTT	CASSDGTGGTDTQYF
NA	TRBV11-2	TRBJ2-5	few	TGTGCCAGCAGCGCGGCCCAGGCGGGGTACCAAGAGACCCAGTACTTC	CASSAAQAGYQETQYF
NA	TRBV3-1	TRBJ1-4	few	TGTGCCAGCAGCCAAGATCTTGGCGGTGAAAAACTGTTTTTT	CASSQDLGGEKLFF
TRBD1	TRBV5-1	TRBJ1-1	many	TGCGCCAGCAGCCCGAACACAGGGGGTGAAACTGAAGCTTTCTTT	CASSPNTGGETEAFF
NA	TRBV3-1	TRBJ2-2	few	TGTGCCAGCAGCCCCCTCGTTGAGTGGGACACCGGGGAGCTGTTTTTT	CASSPLVEWDTGELFF
TRBD2	TRBV11-2	TRBJ2-5	few	TGTGCCAGCAGCCCAGGTCGTATAGCGGGAGGGAGGCAAGAGACCCAGTACTTC	CASSPGRIAGGRQETQYF
TRBD2	TRBV10-3	TRBJ2-5	few	TGTGCCATTAAAGGCGGCGGCGGGGGGGCGGAGACCCAGTACTTC	CAIKGGGGGAETQYF
NA	TRBV3-1	TRBJ2-7	NA	TGTGCCAGCAGCCAATCAGGGGCCAAGGGGGAGCAGTACTTC	CASSQSGAKGEQYF
NA	TRBV2	TRBJ1-2	NA	TGTGCCAGCAGTGATCCGGGAACAGGTGGCTATGGCTACACCTTC	CASSDPGTGGYGYTF
NA	TRBV3-1	TRBJ2-3	NA	TGTGCCAGCACGTTTAGCTTTAGCACAGATACGCAGTATTTT	CASTFSFSTDTQYF
TRBD1	TRBV30	TRBJ2-1	NA	TGTGCCTCCCTAGACGGGACAGGCTCCTACAATGAGCAGTTCTTC	CASLDGTGSYNEQFF
NA	TRBV11-2	TRBJ1-4	few	TGTGCCAGCAGCCTCAGCCCGATTAATGAAAAACTGTTTTTT	CASSLSPINEKLFF
NA	TRBV29-1	TRBJ2-5	few	TGCAGCGTTCCGACAGCTAAAGAGACCCAGTACTTC	CSVPTAKETQYF
TRBD2	TRBV13	TRBJ2-3	few	TGTGCCAGCAGCTTATGGTCGCGGGGGTTCACAGATACGCAGTATTTT	CASSLWSRGFTDTQYF
NA	TRBV25-1	TRBJ1-3	many	TGTGCCAGCAGTGTATCCGGAAACACCATATATTTT	CASSVSGNTIYF
TRBD1	TRBV7-2	TRBJ1-4	NA	TGTGCCAGCAGCTCGAGACAGGGTTGGAACGAAAAACTGTTTTTT	CASSSRQGWNEKLFF
NA	TRBV7-2	TRBJ2-5	many	TGTGCCAGCAGCACAGCCGGGACCGAGAAGGAGACCCAGTACTTC	CASSTAGTEKETQYF
TRBD2	TRBV12-3/TRBV12-4	TRBJ2-2	NA	TGTGCCAGCGGGACTACCGAACACCGGGAGCTGTTTTTT	CASGTTEHRELFF
TRBD1	TRBV7-9	TRBJ2-5	NA	TGTGCCAGCAGCGGCCGACAGGGGGTGGATCAAGAGACCCAGTACTTC	CASSGRQGVDQETQYF
TRBD1	TRBV7-8	TRBJ2-7	NA	TGTGCCAGCAGCTTAGGTACAGGGGGGTCTTTCACCTACGAGCAGTACTTC	CASSLGTGGSFTYEQYF
NA	TRBV15	TRBJ2-5	NA	TGTGCCACCAGCACTCCACCACCTTCCGAGACCCAGTACTTC	CATSTPPPSETQYF
TRBD1	TRBV4-1	TRBJ2-7	few	TGCGCCAGCAGCCAAGAGGCACCGGGGCAGGGGGTAGAGCAGTACTTC	CASSQEAPGQGVEQYF
TRBD1	TRBV7-2	TRBJ1-4	NA	TGTGCCAGCAGCGTGGGCAGGGGGGAGTTTAATGAAAAACTGTTTTTT	CASSVGRGEFNEKLFF
NA	TRBV10-2	TRBJ2-7	few	TGCGCCAGCAGTGTCCGGGACACCTCCTACGAGCAGTACTTC	CASSVRDTSYEQYF
NA	TRBV19	TRBJ2-7	few	TGTGCCAGTAGTATAGACGGCCCTAGGACAACTGGCTCCTACGAGCAGTACTTC	CASSIDGPRTTGSYEQYF
NA	TRBV27	TRBJ2-6	few	TGTGCCAGCAGTTTCCGGTACCCTGGGGCCAACGTCCTGACTTTC	CASSFRYPGANVLTF
NA	TRBV27	TRBJ1-2	NA	TGTGCCAGCAGTTTAACGGGGGGACTTAACTATGGCTACACCTTC	CASSLTGGLNYGYTF
NA	TRBV20-1	TRBJ2-1	many	TGCAGTCCCCAGTCCTACAATGAGCAGTTCTTC	CSPQSYNEQFF
NA	TRBV4-1	TRBJ2-3	few	TGCGCCAGCAGCCAAGATATGCCGGGGCTAAGCACAGATACGCAGTATTTT	CASSQDMPGLSTDTQYF
TRBD1	TRBV7-2	TRBJ1-2	NA	TGTGCCAGCAGCTCGACGGACAGGGGCTACACCTTC	CASSSTDRGYTF
TRBD1	TRBV29-1	TRBJ2-1	NA	TGCAGCGTTCAGACAGGGAGCTCCTACAATGAGCAGTTCTTC	CSVQTGSSYNEQFF
NA	TRBV12-3/TRBV12-4	TRBJ1-6	NA	TGTGCCAGCAGTCCCCGGACTAATTCACCCCTCCACTTT	CASSPRTNSPLHF
NA	TRBV12-3/TRBV12-4	TRBJ2-1	few	TGTGCCAGCATCCGAGGGGCAGGGGTAATTGATGAGCAGTTCTTC	CASIRGAGVIDEQFF
TRBD1	TRBV2	TRBJ2-6	few	TGTGCCAGCCGGGGACAGGTCGTCAAGTCTGGGGCCAACGTCCTGACTTTC	CASRGQVVKSGANVLTF